The clone carrying this T cell receptor (beta chain) was counted once. This sample was taken from a study of cytomegalovirus exposure and HLA in healthy donors. PCR used 60 Vbeta primers and 13 Jbeta primers. Measured with immunoSEQ multiplex PCR; TCRdb has only the in-frame clones, and not every one. The data show tens of thousands of clones, 65% to 90% seen once. The TCR comes from a man aged 25 to 40 in good health and CMV-seropositive. The sequencing input was PBMCs.

Here the CDR3 DNA reads TGTGCCAGCAGCGTATCCGCGACAGGGGAAGAAAAACTGTTTTTT. Amino acids: CASSVSATGEEKLFF. The V gene is TRBV9, the J gene TRBJ1-4, with TRBD1 identical over 8 bases. The germline gives CDR1 SGDLS, CDR2 YYNGEE. The CDR3 has 15 residues. V gave up 1 base and J gave up 8 bases; unmatched junction bases: 7.